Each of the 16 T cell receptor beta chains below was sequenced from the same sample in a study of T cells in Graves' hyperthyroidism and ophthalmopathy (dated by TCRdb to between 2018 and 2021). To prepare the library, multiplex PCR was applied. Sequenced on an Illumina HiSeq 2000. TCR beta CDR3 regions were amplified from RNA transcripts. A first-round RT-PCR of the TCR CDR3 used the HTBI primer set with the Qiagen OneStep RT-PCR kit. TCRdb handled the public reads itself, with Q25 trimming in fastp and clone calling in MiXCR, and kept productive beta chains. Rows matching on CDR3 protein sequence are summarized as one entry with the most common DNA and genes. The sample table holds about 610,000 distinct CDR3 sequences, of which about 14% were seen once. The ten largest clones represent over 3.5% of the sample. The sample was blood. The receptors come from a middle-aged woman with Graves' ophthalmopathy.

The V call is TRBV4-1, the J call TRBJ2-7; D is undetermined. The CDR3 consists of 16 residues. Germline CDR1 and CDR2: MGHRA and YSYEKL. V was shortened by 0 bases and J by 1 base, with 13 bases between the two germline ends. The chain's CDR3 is CASSQESVLLSYEQYF. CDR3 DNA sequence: TGCGCCAGCAGCCAAGAGAGCGTACTACTATCCTACGAGCAGTACTTC.

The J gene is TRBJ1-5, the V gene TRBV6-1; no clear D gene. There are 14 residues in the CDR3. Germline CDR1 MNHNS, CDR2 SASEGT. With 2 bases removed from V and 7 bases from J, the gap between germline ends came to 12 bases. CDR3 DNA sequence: TGTGCCAGCAGTGAATTTTTAGGATTACAGCCCCAGCATTTT. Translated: CASSEFLGLQPQHF.

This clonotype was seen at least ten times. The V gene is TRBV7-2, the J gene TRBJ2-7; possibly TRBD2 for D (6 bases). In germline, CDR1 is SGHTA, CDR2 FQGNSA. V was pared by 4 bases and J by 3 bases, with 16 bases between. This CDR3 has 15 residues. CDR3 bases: TGTGCCAGCAGCTGGAAGGGGACTCCTGACTACGAGCAGTACTTC. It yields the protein CASSWKGTPDYEQYF.

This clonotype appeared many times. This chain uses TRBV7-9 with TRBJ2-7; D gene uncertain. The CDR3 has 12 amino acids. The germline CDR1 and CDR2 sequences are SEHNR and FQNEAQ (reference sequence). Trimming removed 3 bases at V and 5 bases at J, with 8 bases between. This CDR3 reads CASSFLPNEQYF. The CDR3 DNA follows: TGTGCCAGCAGCTTCCTGCCCAACGAGCAGTACTTC.

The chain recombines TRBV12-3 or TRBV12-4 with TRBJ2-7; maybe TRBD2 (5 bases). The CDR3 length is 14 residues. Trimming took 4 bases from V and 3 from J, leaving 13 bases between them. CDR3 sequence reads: CASSWGRSGYEQYF. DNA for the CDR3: TGTGCCAGCAGTTGGGGTCGGAGCGGCTACGAGCAGTACTTC.

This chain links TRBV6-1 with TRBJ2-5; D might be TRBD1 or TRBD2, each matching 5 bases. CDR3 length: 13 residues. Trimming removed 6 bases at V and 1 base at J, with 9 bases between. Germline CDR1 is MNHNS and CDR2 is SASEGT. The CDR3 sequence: CASRMGVQETQYF. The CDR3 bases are TGTGCCAGCAGAATGGGGGTCCAAGAGACCCAGTACTTC.

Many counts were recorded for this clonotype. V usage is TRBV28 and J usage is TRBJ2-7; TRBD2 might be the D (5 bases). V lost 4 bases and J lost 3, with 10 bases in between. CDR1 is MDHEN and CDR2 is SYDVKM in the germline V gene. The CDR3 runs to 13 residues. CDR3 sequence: CASSSGRDYEQYF. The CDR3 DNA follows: TGTGCCAGCAGTTCCGGACGGGACTACGAGCAGTACTTC. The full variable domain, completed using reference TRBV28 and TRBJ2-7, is DVKVTQSSRYLVKRTGEKVFLECVQDMDHENMFWYRQDPGLGLRLIYFSYDVKMKEKGDIPEGYSVSREKKERFSLILESASTNQTSMYLCASSSGRDYEQYFGPGTRLTVT.

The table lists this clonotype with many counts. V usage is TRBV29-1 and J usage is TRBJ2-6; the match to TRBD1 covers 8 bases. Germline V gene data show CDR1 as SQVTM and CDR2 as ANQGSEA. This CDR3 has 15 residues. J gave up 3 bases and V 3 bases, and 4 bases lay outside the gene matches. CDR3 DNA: TGCAGCGTTGAGGACAGGGAACGTGGGGCCAACGTCCTGACTTTC. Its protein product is CSVEDRERGANVLTF.

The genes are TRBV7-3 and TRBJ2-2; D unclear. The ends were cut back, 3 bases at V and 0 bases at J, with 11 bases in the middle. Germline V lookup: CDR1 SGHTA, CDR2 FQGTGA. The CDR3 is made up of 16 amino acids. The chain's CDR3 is CASSFRRTSNTGELFF. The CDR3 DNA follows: TGTGCCAGCAGCTTTCGGCGGACCTCGAACACCGGGGAGCTGTTTTTT. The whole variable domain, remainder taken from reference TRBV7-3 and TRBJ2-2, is GAGVSQTPSNKVTEKGKYVELRCDPISGHTALYWYRQSLGQGPEFLIYFQGTGAADDSGLPNDRFFAVRPEGSVSTLKIQRTERGDSAVYLCASSFRRTSNTGELFFGEGSRLTVL.

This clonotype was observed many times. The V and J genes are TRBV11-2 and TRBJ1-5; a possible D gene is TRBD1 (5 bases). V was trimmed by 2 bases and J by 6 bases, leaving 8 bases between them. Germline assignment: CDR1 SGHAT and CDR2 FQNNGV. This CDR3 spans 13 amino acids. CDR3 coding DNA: TGTGCCAGCAGCTTAATTGGGGGTCAGCCCCAGCATTTT. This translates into CASSLIGGQPQHF.

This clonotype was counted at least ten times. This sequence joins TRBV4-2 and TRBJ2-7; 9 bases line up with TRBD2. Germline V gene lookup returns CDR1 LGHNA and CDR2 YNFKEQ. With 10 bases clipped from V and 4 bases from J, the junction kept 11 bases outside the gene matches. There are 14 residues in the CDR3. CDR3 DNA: TGTGCCAACCGCCTAGCGGGATTCCGTTACGAGCAGTACTTC. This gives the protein CANRLAGFRYEQYF.

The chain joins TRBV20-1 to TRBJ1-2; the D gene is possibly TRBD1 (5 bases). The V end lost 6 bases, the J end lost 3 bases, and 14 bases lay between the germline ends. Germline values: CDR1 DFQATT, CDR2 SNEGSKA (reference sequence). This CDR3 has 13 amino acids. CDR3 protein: CSASGEIDYGYTF. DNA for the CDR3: TGCAGTGCCTCGGGGGAGATCGACTATGGCTACACCTTC.

CDR3 amino acids: CASSFGREAGELFF. CDR3 sequence (DNA): TGTGCCAGCAGCTTCGGGAGAGAGGCCGGGGAGCTGTTTTTT. The chain couples TRBV13 to TRBJ2-2; D possibly corresponds to TRBD2 (6 bases). The germline V gene encodes CDR1 PRHDT and CDR2 FYEKMQ (reference sequence). V shed 3 bases and J shed 6 bases, with 11 bases lying between them. CDR3 length: 14 amino acids. The variable domain in full, completed from reference TRBV13 and TRBJ2-2, reads AAGVIQSPRHLIKEKRETATLKCYPIPRHDTVYWYQQGPGQDPQFLISFYEKMQSDKGSIPDRFSAQQFSDYHSELNMSSLELGDSALYFCASSFGREAGELFFGEGSRLTVL.

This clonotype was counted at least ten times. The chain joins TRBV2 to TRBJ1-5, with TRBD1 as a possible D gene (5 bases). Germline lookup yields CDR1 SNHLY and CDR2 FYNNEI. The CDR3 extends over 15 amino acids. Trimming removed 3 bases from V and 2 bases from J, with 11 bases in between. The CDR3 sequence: CASSEGLFGNQPQHF. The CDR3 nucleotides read TGTGCCAGCAGTGAGGGACTTTTTGGCAATCAGCCCCAGCATTTT.

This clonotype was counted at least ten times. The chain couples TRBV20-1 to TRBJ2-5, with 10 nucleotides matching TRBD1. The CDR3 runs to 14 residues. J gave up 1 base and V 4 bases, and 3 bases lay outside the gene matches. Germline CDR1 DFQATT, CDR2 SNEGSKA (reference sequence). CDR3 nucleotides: TGCAGTGCTACCGGACAGGGGGGCCAAGAGACCCAGTACTTC. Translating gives CSATGQGGQETQYF.

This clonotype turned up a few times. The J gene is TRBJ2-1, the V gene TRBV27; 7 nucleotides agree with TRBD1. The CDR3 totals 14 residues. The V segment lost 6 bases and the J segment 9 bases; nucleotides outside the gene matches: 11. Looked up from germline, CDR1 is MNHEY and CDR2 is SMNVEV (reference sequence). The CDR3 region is CASRKYRGPSEQFF. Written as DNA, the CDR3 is TGTGCCAGCAGGAAATACAGGGGCCCGAGTGAGCAGTTCTTC.